Listed below are T cell receptor beta chains from one sample, sequenced in a study of T cell responses to AZD1222 COVID-19 vaccine. The method was immunoSEQ multiplex PCR; TCRdb's version includes in-frame clones alone and lacks a portion of them. The data contain 40,000 to 45,000 clones, roughly 77% of them singletons. The sample in question was peripheral blood, obtained 28 days after the second dose of the MenACWY control vaccine. The receptor set was obtained from an adult who received the MenACWY meningococcal vaccine as a control. Both conserved end residues are part of each CDR3. D genes are given only for firm matches. Only some rows state a clone size, as once, few, many or a class for expanded clones.

d_gene: -
j_gene: TRBJ1-4
v_gene: TRBV30
abundance: -
CDR3aa: CAWSVNEKLFF
CDR3nt: TGTGCCTGGAGTGTGAATGAAAAACTGTTTTTT

d_gene: -
j_gene: TRBJ2-1
v_gene: TRBV19
abundance: -
CDR3aa: CASRPRDGRNEQFF
CDR3nt: TGTGCCAGTAGACCTAGGGACGGACGAAATGAGCAGTTCTTC

d_gene: -
j_gene: TRBJ2-6
v_gene: TRBV25-1
abundance: -
CDR3aa: CASRTLANVLTF
CDR3nt: TGTGCCAGCAGGACCTTAGCCAACGTCCTGACTTTC

d_gene: -
j_gene: TRBJ1-1
v_gene: TRBV2
abundance: once
CDR3aa: CASSEERTPNTEAFF
CDR3nt: TGTGCCAGCAGTGAAGAAAGGACACCTAACACTGAAGCTTTCTTT

d_gene: TRBD2
j_gene: TRBJ2-5
v_gene: TRBV27
abundance: few
CDR3aa: CASSLLAGNYQETQYF
CDR3nt: TGTGCCAGCAGTTTACTAGCGGGAAATTACCAAGAGACCCAGTACTTC

d_gene: -
j_gene: TRBJ1-6
v_gene: TRBV15
abundance: few
CDR3aa: CATSRGGGSPLHF
CDR3nt: TGTGCCACCAGCAGAGGCGGCGGTTCACCCCTCCACTTT

d_gene: TRBD1
j_gene: TRBJ1-4
v_gene: TRBV7-2
abundance: -
CDR3aa: CASSLVAQGNEKLFF
CDR3nt: TGTGCCAGCAGCTTAGTAGCACAGGGGAACGAAAAACTGTTTTTT

d_gene: -
j_gene: TRBJ2-1
v_gene: TRBV5-1
abundance: -
CDR3aa: CASTKEESVGYNEQFF
CDR3nt: TGCGCCAGTACCAAGGAGGAAAGCGTGGGATACAATGAGCAGTTCTTC

d_gene: -
j_gene: TRBJ1-1
v_gene: TRBV6-5
abundance: -
CDR3aa: CAIRPRTAATEAFF
CDR3nt: TGTGCCATCCGCCCCCGGACAGCAGCTACCGAAGCTTTCTTT

d_gene: TRBD2
j_gene: TRBJ2-1
v_gene: TRBV27
abundance: -
CDR3aa: CASSQIAGGYNEQFF
CDR3nt: TGTGCCAGCAGTCAAATAGCGGGAGGCTACAATGAGCAGTTCTTC

d_gene: TRBD1
j_gene: TRBJ2-2
v_gene: TRBV5-6
abundance: -
CDR3aa: CASSWTGAGTGELFF
CDR3nt: TGTGCCAGCAGCTGGACAGGGGCGGGCACCGGGGAGCTGTTTTTT

d_gene: -
j_gene: TRBJ1-2
v_gene: TRBV19
abundance: once
CDR3aa: CASSIDGAGRGGYTF
CDR3nt: TGTGCCAGTAGTATAGATGGTGCAGGGAGGGGCGGCTACACCTTC

d_gene: TRBD2
j_gene: TRBJ2-3
v_gene: TRBV3-1/TRBV3-2
abundance: -
CDR3aa: CASSQGTGTTLDTQYF
CDR3nt: TGTGCCAGCAGCCAAGGAACCGGGACTACTTTAGATACGCAGTATTTT

d_gene: -
j_gene: TRBJ2-3
v_gene: TRBV2
abundance: -
CDR3aa: CASSDRVPTDTQYF
CDR3nt: TGTGCCAGCAGTGACAGGGTTCCTACAGATACGCAGTATTTT

d_gene: TRBD1
j_gene: TRBJ1-1
v_gene: TRBV6-5
abundance: few
CDR3aa: CASSYSIGTGEAFF
CDR3nt: TGTGCCAGCAGTTACTCGATAGGGACAGGGGAAGCTTTCTTT

d_gene: -
j_gene: TRBJ1-2
v_gene: TRBV7-8
abundance: many
CDR3aa: CASSWAGRASYGYTF
CDR3nt: TGTGCCAGCAGCTGGGCGGGACGTGCATCCTATGGCTACACCTTC

d_gene: -
j_gene: TRBJ2-7
v_gene: TRBV15
abundance: -
CDR3aa: CATSRSEVNEQYF
CDR3nt: TGTGCCACCAGCAGATCGGAGGTGAACGAGCAGTACTTC